The 11 T cell receptor beta chains in this list originate from one sample, sequenced in a study of blood T cells in healthy people across ages. A second PCR, run for about 6 to 11 cycles, used a sample-barcoded 5' primer plus a J-beta primer mix. TCRdb fed the 5' RACE reads into MiXCR, producing one record per CDR3 protein. The sample lists approximately 810,000 distinct CDR3 sequences; 29% were seen once. Sequencing input: blood. The receptors come from a woman of 80 years or more in good health.

This chain joins TRBV5-1 and TRBJ2-1, with D possibly called TRBD1 or TRBD2 (6 bases each). The CDR3 consists of 15 residues. Trimming took 3 bases from V and 13 from J, leaving 23 bases between them. Germline V gives CDR1 SGHRS, CDR2 YFSETQ. The CDR3 protein is CASSSGAGKQETQFF. CDR3 coding DNA: TGCGCCAGCAGCTCGGGGGCGGGTAAACAAGAGACCCAGTTCTTC. The full variable domain, its missing parts supplied by reference TRBV5-1 and TRBJ2-1, is KAGVTQTPRYLIKTRGQQVTLSCSPISGHRSVSWYQQTPGQGLQFLFEYFSETQRNKGNFPGRFSGRQFSNSRSEMNVSTLELGDSALYLCASSSGAGKQETQFFGPGTRLTVL.

This clonotype was counted ten times or more. V and J are TRBV7-2 and TRBJ2-1, with a tentative D call TRBD2 (5 bases). Trimming cost V 2 bases and J 8 bases, with 13 bases left between them. Germline CDR1 and CDR2: SGHTA and FQGNSA. The CDR3 sequence is 14 residues long. This CDR3 is CASSLKRPGDEQFF. CDR3 nucleotide sequence: TGTGCCAGCAGCTTAAAGCGCCCCGGGGATGAGCAGTTCTTC.

This chain joins TRBV2 and TRBJ1-1, with 11 bases that match TRBD1. Germline CDR1 and CDR2: SNHLY and FYNNEI. The V segment lost 7 bases and the J segment 1 base; nucleotides outside the gene matches: 8. The CDR3 sequence is 16 residues long. This chain's CDR3 is CASNSWDRGANTEAFF. The CDR3, as DNA: TGTGCCAGCAATTCCTGGGACAGGGGGGCGAACACTGAAGCTTTCTTT. Supplemented by reference TRBV2 and TRBJ1-1, the full variable domain reads EPEVTQTPSHQVTQMGQEVILRCVPISNHLYFYWYRQILGQKVEFLVSFYNNEISEKSEIFDDQFSVERPDGSNFTLKIRSTKLEDSAMYFCASNSWDRGANTEAFFGQGTRLTVV.

This clonotype was observed a few times. V is TRBV7-9 and J is TRBJ2-7; 9 bases fit TRBD2. The CDR3 totals 16 residues. V dropped 4 bases and J dropped 7; count of bases not matched to a gene: 14. Germline V lookup: CDR1 SEHNR, CDR2 FQNEAQ (reference sequence). The CDR3 nucleotides are TGTGCCAGCAGCTCTTCGGTAGCGGGGGAGTACGATGAGCAGTACTTC. As protein: CASSSSVAGEYDEQYF.

With regard to this clonotype: Being one base from a much bigger clone, this may be a read error. V usage is TRBV5-6 and J usage is TRBJ2-6; TRBD1 matches at 9 bases. Germline assignment: CDR1 SGHDT and CDR2 YYEEEE. This CDR3 region has 15 residues. The CDR3 coding sequence is TGTGCCAGCAGGTCACAGGGGGCTGGGGCCAACGTCCGGACTTTC. Translated: CASRSQGAGANVRTF. Together with reference TRBV5-6 and TRBJ2-6, the CDR3 gives the full variable domain: DAGVTQSPTHLIKTRGQQVTLRCSPKSGHDTVSWYQQALGQGPQFIFQYYEEEERQRGNFPDRFSGHQFPNYSSELNVNALLLGDSALYLCASRSQGAGANVRTFGAGSRLTVL.

The rearrangement joins TRBV2 to TRBJ1-1; D is perhaps TRBD1 (6 bases). V lost 9 bases and J lost 5, with 22 bases in between. Looked up from germline, CDR1 is SNHLY and CDR2 is FYNNEI. The CDR3 covers 15 residues. CDR3 loop: CASLIGGALGTEAFF. Here the CDR3 DNA reads TGTGCCAGTCTGATAGGGGGTGCGTTGGGGACTGAAGCTTTCTTT.

With respect to this clonotype: A much larger clone lies a single base off, so this may be a read error. The rearrangement uses TRBV7-2 and TRBJ2-1; TRBD2 matches 14 bases. Germline loops: CDR1 SGHTA, CDR2 FQGNSA. The trim removed 5 bases at V and 6 bases at J, leaving 6 bases unmatched. This CDR3 region has 16 residues. The DNA for the CDR3 is TGTGCCAGCAGCAAGACTAGCGGGGGGGCCAGCAATGAGCAGTTCTTC. Its protein is CASSKTSGGASNEQFF.

With respect to this clonotype: A junction end diverges from the germline sequence, so it may reflect a read error. The chain has TRBV9 and TRBJ1-4; D ambiguous. Germline V gene lookup returns CDR1 SGDLS and CDR2 YYNGEE. The CDR3 is 14 amino acids. The CDR3 sequence is CAGSVAATNEKLFF. CDR3 bases: TGTGCCGGCAGCGTAGCAGCAACTAATGAAAAACTGTTTTTT.

This clonotype was counted ten times or more. This chain connects TRBV12-3 or TRBV12-4 to TRBJ2-3; the D gene is possibly TRBD2 (6 bases). Between the trimmed V and J ends, which lost 5 bases and 2 bases, there was a span of 14 bases. There are 15 residues in the CDR3. The CDR3 reads CASSPRRGNTDTQYF. As DNA, the CDR3 is TGTGCCAGCAGTCCTCGACGGGGGAACACAGATACGCAGTATTTT.

The chain links TRBV20-1 to TRBJ2-3; 7 bases map to TRBD2. V gave up 0 bases and J gave up 6 bases; unmatched junction bases: 15. CDR3 length: 17 amino acids. Germline V gene sequence: CDR1 DFQATT, CDR2 SNEGSKA (reference sequence). CDR3 sequence: CSARDEDSGRDADTQYF. Here the CDR3 DNA reads TGCAGTGCTAGAGATGAAGATAGCGGGCGGGATGCGGATACGCAGTATTTT.

In its sample, this clonotype was seen once. The chain recombines TRBV6-2 or TRBV6-3 with TRBJ2-2, with 7 bases identical to TRBD1. Germline loops: CDR1 MNHEY, CDR2 SVGEGT. The CDR3 runs to 17 residues. J gave up 2 bases and V 2 bases, and 8 bases lay outside the gene matches. Here the CDR3 reads CASSYQEGQPNTGELFF. DNA of the CDR3: TGTGCCAGCAGTTACCAAGAGGGACAGCCCAACACCGGGGAGCTGTTTTTT.